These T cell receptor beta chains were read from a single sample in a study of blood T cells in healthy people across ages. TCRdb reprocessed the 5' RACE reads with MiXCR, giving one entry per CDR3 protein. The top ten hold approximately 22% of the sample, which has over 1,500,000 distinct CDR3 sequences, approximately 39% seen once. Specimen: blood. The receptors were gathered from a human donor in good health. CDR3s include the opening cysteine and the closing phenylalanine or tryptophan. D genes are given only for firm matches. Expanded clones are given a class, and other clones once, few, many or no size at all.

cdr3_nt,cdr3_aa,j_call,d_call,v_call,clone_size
TGTGCCAGCAGTTACTCGTGGTTAAGCTATGGCTACACCTTC,CASSYSWLSYGYTF,TRBJ1-2,-,TRBV6-2/TRBV6-3,few
TGCAGTGCTAGCAGGGTCAATGAGCAGTTCTTC,CSASRVNEQFF,TRBJ2-1,-,TRBV20-1,-
TGTGCCAGCAGTTTAGTGGGTGTTACAGATACGCAGTATTTT,CASSLVGVTDTQYF,TRBJ2-3,-,TRBV12-3/TRBV12-4,many
TGTGCCAGCAGCCAAATTGGCGGGGGGAGTACCTACAATGAGCGGTTCTTC,CASSQIGGGSTYNERFF,TRBJ2-1,TRBD2,TRBV3-1,-
TGTGCCAGCGGGGGGAGCCTGGAGGTCAATGAGCAGTTCTTC,CASGGSLEVNEQFF,TRBJ2-1,-,TRBV11-2,-
TGTGCCAGCAGCTTCCTACGGACTTCTAGCTCCTACGAGCAGTACTTC,CASSFLRTSSSYEQYF,TRBJ2-7,-,TRBV5-6,few
TGTGCCAGCAGCTTTCAAAGCGGATCGGGTGAGACCCAGTACTTC,CASSFQSGSGETQYF,TRBJ2-5,-,TRBV7-2,few
TGTGCCAGCAGCTCGTCGTCGGGACAGCTCCGAGGATACGAGCAGTACTTC,CASSSSSGQLRGYEQYF,TRBJ2-7,TRBD1,TRBV5-5,-
TGTGCCAGCAAAAACCGGGACTCCACCTCGGGGGAGCAGTACTTC,CASKNRDSTSGEQYF,TRBJ2-7,-,TRBV6-2/TRBV6-3,once
TGTGCCAGCAGCTATATGACTACCACAGATACGCAGTATTTT,CASSYMTTTDTQYF,TRBJ2-3,-,TRBV14,many
TGCAGTGCTAGAGATCCCTTTGGGAATCAGCCCCAGCATTTT,CSARDPFGNQPQHF,TRBJ1-5,-,TRBV20-1,-
TGCGCCAGCAGAAAGACAGGGACTTATAATTCACCCCTCCACTTT,CASRKTGTYNSPLHF,TRBJ1-6,TRBD1,TRBV4-1,-
TGCAGTGCGCCGGGACCTCAGAACTATGGCTACACCTTC,CSAPGPQNYGYTF,TRBJ1-2,-,TRBV20-1,-
TGTGCCTGGAGTGGTAGACGATATGGCTACACCTTC,CAWSGRRYGYTF,TRBJ1-2,-,TRBV30,-
TGCGCCAGCAGCCAAGAAAGGAGTAGCGGGGACTCCTACGAGCAGTACTTC,CASSQERSSGDSYEQYF,TRBJ2-7,TRBD2,TRBV4-3,-
TGTGCCAGCAGCTTCGGACAACTCTCCTACGAGCAGTACTTC,CASSFGQLSYEQYF,TRBJ2-7,-,TRBV7-9,-
TGCGCCAGCAGCTTCAAACTGGCAAGCCCACAGTACTTC,CASSFKLASPQYF,TRBJ2-7,-,TRBV5-1,few
TGTGCCAGCAGCGAGGGATCTGGCTACAATGAGCAGTTCTTC,CASSEGSGYNEQFF,TRBJ2-1,-,TRBV7-3,-
TGTGCCACCAGGGCAGACAGGGACACTGAAGCTTTCTTT,CATRADRDTEAFF,TRBJ1-1,TRBD1,TRBV24-1,few
TGTGCCAGCAGCTCGGGGACACGCGGCCAGCATTTT,CASSSGTRGQHF,TRBJ1-5,-,TRBV7-2,-
TGCGCCAGCAGCGAGGATTATGTGGGATACAATGAGCAGTTCTTC,CASSEDYVGYNEQFF,TRBJ2-1,-,TRBV5-1,-
TGTGCCAGCAGTCCCCCTTGGGGGCGGGGAGACTCCTACGAGCAGTACTTC,CASSPPWGRGDSYEQYF,TRBJ2-7,-,TRBV12-3/TRBV12-4,-
TGCAGCGTTGGATCGGTGGGTTTCGATACGCAGTATTTT,CSVGSVGFDTQYF,TRBJ2-3,-,TRBV29-1,few
TGTGCCAGCAGCTCAAATAGCGGGAGGGGAAACATTCAGTACTTC,CASSSNSGRGNIQYF,TRBJ2-4,TRBD2,TRBV7-9,-
TGCAGTGCTAGAGCTAGCGAGGTCCCCTACGAGCAGTACTTC,CSARASEVPYEQYF,TRBJ2-7,-,TRBV20-1,-
TGCAGTGCCATAGCGGGGGGGTCCTACGAGCAGTACTTC,CSAIAGGSYEQYF,TRBJ2-7,TRBD2,TRBV20-1,many
TGTGCCAGCAGCAAACAGGGCCCCAAAGAGACCCAGTACTTC,CASSKQGPKETQYF,TRBJ2-5,-,TRBV6-6,many
TGTGCCAGCAGCACCTCTAGCGGGGGGCCTCCTGAGCAGTTCTTC,CASSTSSGGPPEQFF,TRBJ2-1,TRBD2,TRBV7-2,-
TGCAGCGTTGGAGACCTAGGGAATTCACCCCTCCACTTT,CSVGDLGNSPLHF,TRBJ1-6,-,TRBV29-1,-
TGCGCCGGCAGCTTAGGTCAGGTAGGGGATACGCAGTATTTT,CAGSLGQVGDTQYF,TRBJ2-3,-,TRBV5-1,-
TGTGCCACCAGTGATTCTGGAGCGGGGGCGGGTGAGACCCAGTACTTC,CATSDSGAGAGETQYF,TRBJ2-5,TRBD2,TRBV24-1,few